The clone carrying this T cell receptor (beta chain) was recorded many times. Its antigen is still unknown. TCRdb reprocessed the 5' RACE reads with MiXCR, giving one entry per CDR3 protein. The data contain 11,000 to 15,000 distinct CDR3 sequences, 30% to 40% of them singletons. This entry belongs to a study of T cell repertoires and leukemia-associated antigens. Study summary: Samples yielded roughly 3.3 to 5.0 million effective reads each, approximately 15 million overall.

Study-level results: Whether expanded clones are antigen-specific and functional remains untested. Vbeta, Jbeta, VDJ rearrangement and unique CDR3 counts did not differ significantly across four groups.

This CDR3 has 11 amino acids. This sequence joins TRBV12-2 and TRBJ2-3. TRBV12-2 is annotated as a pseudogene. The clonotype was recovered from a female donor in good health. The specimen was CD3+ T cells sorted from blood and cultured. The CDR3 reads CASRFRDTQYF. CDR3 sequence (DNA): TGTGCAAGTCGCTTTCGAGATACGCAGTATTTT.